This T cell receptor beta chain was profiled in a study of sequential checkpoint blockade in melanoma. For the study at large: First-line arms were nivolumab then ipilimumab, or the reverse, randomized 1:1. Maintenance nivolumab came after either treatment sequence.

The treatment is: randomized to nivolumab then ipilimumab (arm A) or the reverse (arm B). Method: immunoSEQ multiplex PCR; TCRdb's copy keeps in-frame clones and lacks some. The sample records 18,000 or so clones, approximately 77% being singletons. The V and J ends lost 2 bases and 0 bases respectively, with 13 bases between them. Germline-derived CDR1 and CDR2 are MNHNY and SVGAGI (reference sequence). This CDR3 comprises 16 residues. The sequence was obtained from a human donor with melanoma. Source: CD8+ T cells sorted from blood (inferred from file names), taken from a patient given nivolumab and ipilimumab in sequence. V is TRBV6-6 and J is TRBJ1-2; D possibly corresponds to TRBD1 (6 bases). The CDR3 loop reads CASSYGGRLANYGYTF. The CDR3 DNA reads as TGTGCCAGCAGTTACGGGGGCCGCCTAGCTAACTATGGCTACACCTTC.